These 26 T cell receptor beta chains were all obtained from the same sample, sequenced in a study of CD8+CD57+ T cells in acquired aplastic anemia. CDR3 and TCR beta VDJ profiling relied on genomic DNA as the template. TCRdb processed the reads anew with MiXCR; each CDR3 protein has one entry. The table shows roughly 50,000 distinct CDR3 sequences, with around 72% occurring only once. Sequencing input: sorted CD4+, CD8+, or CD8+CD57+ T cells (not recorded which) from PBMCs. These receptors all stem from a human donor in good health, serving as a control.

This clonotype was counted only a few times. The chain employs TRBV29-1 and TRBJ1-2; 7 bases agree with TRBD1. This CDR3 spans 13 amino acids. Unmatched junction bases numbered 10, after V lost 6 bases and J lost 6 bases. The germline V gene encodes CDR1 SQVTM and CDR2 ANQGSEA. CDR3 DNA sequence: TGCAGCGTCCAAGGGGGCAGTGGGAATGGCTACACCTTC. Amino acid sequence: CSVQGGSGNGYTF.

The chain combines TRBV6-5 with TRBJ1-5; D is unresolved. The CDR3 runs 13 residues. V was pared by 0 bases and J by 5 bases, with 5 bases between. Germline CDR1 MNHEY, CDR2 SVGAGI. This chain's CDR3 is CASSYSSDQPQHF. CDR3 in DNA: TGTGCCAGCAGTTACTCGTCCGATCAGCCCCAGCATTTT.

The CDR3 nucleotides read TGTGCCAGCAGCCCCCGGGTGGGAGAGACCCAGTACTTC. Amino acid sequence: CASSPRVGETQYF. The chain has TRBV6-1 and TRBJ2-5; D uncertain. The CDR3 has 13 residues. Per the germline V gene, CDR1 is MNHNS and CDR2 is SASEGT. V lost 6 bases and J lost 4, with 12 bases in between.

The rearrangement joins TRBV7-6 to TRBJ2-7; D might be TRBD2 (6 bases). Germline CDR1 reads SGHVS; CDR2 reads FNYEAQ. Between the trimmed V and J ends, which lost 1 base and 4 bases, there was a span of 14 bases. This CDR3 is 15 amino acids long. CDR3 amino acids: CASSLGAPGTYEQYF. The CDR3 nucleotides read TGTGCCAGCAGCTTAGGAGCGCCCGGGACTTACGAGCAGTACTTC.

The chain combines TRBV12-3 or TRBV12-4 with TRBJ1-2; TRBD1 agrees at 10 bases. V trimming: 6 bases; J trimming: 1 base; junction bases outside the gene matches: 11. The CDR3 runs to 17 residues. The CDR3 region is CASSPSGTGDYNYGYTF. CDR3 DNA sequence: TGTGCCAGCAGCCCCTCCGGGACAGGGGACTATAACTATGGCTACACCTTC.

This sequence joins TRBV25-1 and TRBJ1-6, with TRBD1 matching over 11 bases. The CDR3 extends over 15 amino acids. V lost 11 bases to trimming and J lost 10 bases; unmatched junction nucleotides: 13. In germline, CDR1 is MGHDK, CDR2 SYGVNS. The CDR3 DNA reads as TGTGCCTGGCGGACAGGGGGCGGAGGTTTATCACCCCTCCACTTT. This gives the protein CAWRTGGGGLSPLHF.

The chain couples TRBV9 to TRBJ1-1; 7 bases fit TRBD1. This CDR3 comprises 15 residues. Trimming took 4 bases from V and 2 from J; bases not matched to a gene: 8. From germline, CDR1 is SGDLS and CDR2 YYNGEE. The CDR3 DNA is TGTGCCAGCAGCCTATCAGGGGGGAGAAACACTGAAGCTTTCTTT. Amino acid sequence: CASSLSGGRNTEAFF.

The chain joins TRBV20-1 to TRBJ2-7; D not certain. V was trimmed by 5 bases and J by 4 bases, leaving 6 bases between them. Germline V lookup: CDR1 DFQATT, CDR2 SNEGSKA (reference sequence). The CDR3 loop spans 10 amino acids. For the CDR3, the DNA is TGCAGTGCTTTTGATTACGAGCAGTACTTC. Protein product: CSAFDYEQYF.

This clonotype was seen more than once but under ten times. The chain carries TRBV15 and TRBJ1-1; perhaps TRBD1 as D (5 bases). The CDR3 runs to 14 residues. Germline V gene sequence: CDR1 LNHNV, CDR2 YYDKDF (reference sequence). Trimming cost V 0 bases and J 4 bases, with 9 bases left between them. The CDR3: CATSRDVGGTEAFF. The CDR3, as DNA: TGTGCCACCAGCAGAGATGTTGGGGGCACTGAAGCTTTCTTT.

This clonotype was detected a few times. V is TRBV15 and J is TRBJ2-3, with D uncertain. Deletions cut 0 bases from V and 3 bases from J, with 7 bases between. The CDR3 totals 14 residues. CDR1 and CDR2 from the germline V gene are LNHNV and YYDKDF (reference sequence). The chain's CDR3 is CATSRDLGTDTQYF. The CDR3 region has the DNA TGTGCCACCAGCAGAGATCTGGGAACAGATACGCAGTATTTT.

This chain joins TRBV2 and TRBJ1-2; no firm D call. The ends were cut back, 4 bases at V and 8 bases at J, with 11 bases in the middle. The CDR3 loop spans 12 amino acids. In germline, CDR1 is SNHLY, CDR2 FYNNEI. Here the CDR3 reads CASSAMQWGYTF. The CDR3 DNA follows: TGTGCCAGCAGTGCCATGCAGTGGGGCTACACCTTC.

This clonotype has just one count. Lacking the conserved final phenylalanine or tryptophan, this CDR3 likely reflects a read error. The chain recombines TRBV2 with TRBJ2-3, with unresolved D. CDR1 and CDR2 (germline): SNHLY, FYNNEI. The CDR3 spans 11 residues. Trimming shortened V by 7 bases and J by 4 bases, and 6 bases separated the two germline ends. The CDR3 loop reads CASTASDTQYS. In DNA, the CDR3 is TGTGCCAGCACTGCCTCAGATACGCAGTATTCT.

The chain uses TRBV25-1 and TRBJ2-2; D unresolved. Germline loops: CDR1 MGHDK, CDR2 SYGVNS. With 3 bases removed from V and 4 bases from J, the gap between germline ends came to 15 bases. The CDR3 totals 16 residues. As DNA, the CDR3 is TGTGCCAGCAGTGAGATTACCGCCGGCCCCACCGGGGAGCTGTTTTTT. It codes for CASSEITAGPTGELFF.

This clonotype appeared once. This chain joins TRBV20-1 and TRBJ1-6; tentative D call: TRBD1 (5 bases). Looked up from germline, CDR1 is DFQATT and CDR2 is SNEGSKA (reference sequence). V was cut by 0 bases and J by 8 bases, with 17 bases left in between. The length of the CDR3 is 16 residues. This chain's CDR3 is CSARDSGLSSDSPLHF. For the CDR3, the DNA is TGCAGTGCTAGAGATTCGGGACTATCTAGTGATTCACCCCTCCACTTT.

The chain links TRBV15 to TRBJ2-1; D may match TRBD1 or TRBD2 (6 bases each). V gave up 11 bases and J gave up 7 bases, with 15 bases separating them. Germline CDR1 is LNHNV and CDR2 is YYDKDF (reference sequence). There are 12 residues in the CDR3. CDR3 protein: CAGGRTGNEQFF. DNA for the CDR3: TGTGCCGGGGGGCGGACTGGGAATGAGCAGTTCTTC.

This clonotype was seen only a few times. This sequence joins TRBV2 and TRBJ2-7; D may be TRBD1 or TRBD2 (6 bases each). This CDR3 is built from 13 residues. V lost 7 bases and J lost 2, with 12 bases in between. Germline loops: CDR1 SNHLY, CDR2 FYNNEI. CDR3 DNA sequence: TGTGCCAGCAACGACGGGGGCGCCTACGAGCAGTACTTC. Translated: CASNDGGAYEQYF.

A word on this clonotype: Given the absence of the conserved phenylalanine or tryptophan at the CDR3 end, a read error is likely. The chain couples TRBV2 to TRBJ1-2; D not resolved. The CDR3 sequence is 13 residues long. The V end lost 6 bases, the J end lost 2 bases, and 10 bases lay between the germline ends. Per germline, CDR1 SNHLY and CDR2 FYNNEI. CDR3 in amino acids: CASRPALNYGYTL. Written as DNA, the CDR3 is TGTGCCAGCAGGCCAGCCCTAAACTATGGCTACACCCTC.

The gene calls are TRBV24-1 and TRBJ1-1; D possibly corresponds to TRBD1 (5 bases). The germline V and J ends were trimmed by 5 bases and 5 bases, with 11 bases remaining between them. This CDR3 has 13 amino acids. Germline CDR1 is KGHDR and CDR2 is SFDVKD. DNA of the CDR3: TGTGCCACCAGTGGAAGACCAGGGACTGAAGCTTTCTTT. Protein sequence: CATSGRPGTEAFF.

The CDR3, as DNA: TGCAGCGTTGATAAGGGGGCCACCTACTACGAGCAGTACTTC. Amino acids: CSVDKGATYYEQYF. The chain couples TRBV29-1 to TRBJ2-7, with 7 bases lining up with TRBD1. This CDR3 comprises 14 residues. The germline V gene encodes CDR1 SQVTM and CDR2 ANQGSEA. J gave up 3 bases and V 3 bases, and 8 bases lay outside the gene matches.

The chain recombines TRBV5-1 with TRBJ1-1; a weak D match, TRBD1 (5 bases). V was cut by 0 bases and J by 7 bases, with 13 bases left in between. The CDR3 runs to 14 residues. Germline CDR1 reads SGHRS; CDR2 reads YFSETQ. CDR3 in amino acids: CASSLGGGLDEAFF. CDR3 coding DNA: TGCGCCAGCAGCTTGGGCGGGGGATTGGATGAAGCTTTCTTT.

The chain uses TRBV19 and TRBJ2-7, with D tentatively TRBD1 (5 bases). This CDR3 region has 14 residues. Germline values: CDR1 LNHDA, CDR2 SQIVND (reference sequence). The V end lost 6 bases, the J end lost 4 bases, and 16 bases lay between the germline ends. CDR3 sequence: CASRGAPRRYEQYF. CDR3 DNA: TGTGCCAGTAGAGGGGCACCGAGGAGATACGAGCAGTACTTC.

The chain is built from TRBV19 and TRBJ2-3, with 11 bases fitting TRBD1. The CDR3 contains 16 residues. J lost 4 bases, V lost 2 bases, and 5 bases had no gene match. Germline loops: CDR1 LNHDA, CDR2 SQIVND (reference sequence). CDR3 amino acids: CASSIRGTGGADTQYF. CDR3 in DNA: TGTGCCAGTAGTATAAGGGGGACAGGGGGTGCAGATACGCAGTATTTT.

The rearrangement links TRBV11-2 to TRBJ1-6, with no clear D. The length of the CDR3 is 19 residues. V gave up 5 bases and J gave up 0 bases, with 20 bases separating them. Looked up from germline, CDR1 is SGHAT and CDR2 is FQNNGV. CDR3 coding DNA: TGTGCCAGCAGCACGGATTACAGAGACCCAAGCTCCTATAATTCACCCCTCCACTTT. Amino acid sequence: CASSTDYRDPSSYNSPLHF.

As concerns this clonotype: Since the CDR3 does not end with the conserved phenylalanine or tryptophan, this likely comes from a read error. The rearrangement joins TRBV2 to TRBJ1-2; unclear D gene. Germline CDR1 SNHLY, CDR2 FYNNEI. This CDR3 has 13 amino acids. Trimming left V 4 bases short and J 2 bases short, with 8 bases between. CDR3 region: CASSAGQNYGYTL. In DNA, the CDR3 is TGTGCCAGCAGTGCCGGGCAGAACTATGGCTACACCCTC.

The rearrangement uses TRBV20-1 and TRBJ2-3, with 7 bases fitting TRBD2. The germline V gene encodes CDR1 DFQATT and CDR2 SNEGSKA (reference sequence). J lost 3 bases, V lost 2 bases, and 5 bases had no gene match. The CDR3 consists of 14 residues. The CDR3 DNA reads as TGCAGTGCTAGATCGACTAGCCGGACAGATACGCAGTATTTT. Translated: CSARSTSRTDTQYF.

The J gene is TRBJ1-1, the V gene TRBV29-1; TRBD1 aligns across 11 bases. This CDR3 spans 14 amino acids. V shed 7 bases, J shed 0 bases, and the junction held 4 bases outside the gene matches. Germline loops: CDR1 SQVTM, CDR2 ANQGSEA. CDR3 amino acids: CSGGQGAMNTEAFF. CDR3 bases: TGCAGCGGAGGACAGGGGGCAATGAACACTGAAGCTTTCTTT. Variable domain in full (rest from reference TRBV29-1 and TRBJ1-1): SAVISQKPSRDICQRGTSLTIQCQVDSQVTMMFWYRQQPGQSLTLIATANQGSEATYESGFVIDKFPISRPNLTFSTLTVSNMSPEDSSIYLCSGGQGAMNTEAFFGQGTRLTVV.